This T cell receptor beta chain was identified in a study of blood T cell repertoires in COVID-19. About the research overall: Material from acute and convalescent COVID-19 was sourced from the United States, Italy and Spain.

This clone has only a few counts. CDR3 size: 16 residues. Trimming removed 4 bases from V and 6 bases from J; junction bases left unmatched: 12. Germline V gene lookup returns CDR1 SGHTS and CDR2 YDEGEE. Produced via immunoSEQ multiplex PCR; TCRdb's table is partial and in-frame only. Found here are a few hundred thousand clones, roughly 88% of them singletons; the top ten hold approximately 10%. This chain links TRBV5-8 with TRBJ2-3, with TRBD2 matching 9 bases. Material: peripheral blood. The sequence came from a woman aged 70-85 years with acute or convalescent COVID-19. The CDR3: CASSPIMIAGVDTQYF. DNA of the CDR3: TGTGCCAGCAGCCCTATTATGATAGCGGGGGTGGATACGCAGTATTTT.